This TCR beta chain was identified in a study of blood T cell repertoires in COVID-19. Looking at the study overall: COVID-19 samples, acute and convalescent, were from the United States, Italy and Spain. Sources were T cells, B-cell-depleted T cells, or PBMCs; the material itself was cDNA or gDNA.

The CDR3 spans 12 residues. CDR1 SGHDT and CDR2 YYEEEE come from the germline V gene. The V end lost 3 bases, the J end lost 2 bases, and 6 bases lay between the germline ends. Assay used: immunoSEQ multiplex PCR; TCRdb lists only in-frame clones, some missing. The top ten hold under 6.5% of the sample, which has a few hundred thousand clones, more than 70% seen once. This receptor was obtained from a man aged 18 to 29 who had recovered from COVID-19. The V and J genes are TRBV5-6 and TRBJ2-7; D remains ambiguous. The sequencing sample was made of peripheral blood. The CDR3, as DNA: TGTGCCAGCAGCTCGGTTCCCTACGAGCAGTACTTC. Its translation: CASSSVPYEQYF. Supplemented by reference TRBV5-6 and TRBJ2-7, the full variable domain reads DAGVTQSPTHLIKTRGQQVTLRCSPKSGHDTVSWYQQALGQGPQFIFQYYEEEERQRGNFPDRFSGHQFPNYSSELNVNALLLGDSALYLCASSSVPYEQYFGPGTRLTVT.